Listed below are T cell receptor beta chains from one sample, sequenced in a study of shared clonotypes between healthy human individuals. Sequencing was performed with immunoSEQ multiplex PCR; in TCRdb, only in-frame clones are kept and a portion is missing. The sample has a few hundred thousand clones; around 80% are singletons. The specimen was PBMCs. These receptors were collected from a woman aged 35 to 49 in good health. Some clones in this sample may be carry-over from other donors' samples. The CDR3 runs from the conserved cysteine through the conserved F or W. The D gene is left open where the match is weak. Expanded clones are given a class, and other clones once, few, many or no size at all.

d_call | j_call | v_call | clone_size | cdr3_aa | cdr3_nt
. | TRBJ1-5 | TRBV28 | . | CASRLRGHGGQPQHF | TGTGCCAGCAGGTTACGGGGACATGGTGGGCAGCCCCAGCATTTT
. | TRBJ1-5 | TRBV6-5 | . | CASSYSSSPNQPQHF | TGTGCCAGCAGTTACTCGAGCAGTCCAAATCAGCCCCAGCATTTT
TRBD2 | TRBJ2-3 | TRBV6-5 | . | CASSSPGREGTDTQYF | TGTGCCAGCAGTTCCCCTGGGCGGGAGGGCACAGATACGCAGTATTTT
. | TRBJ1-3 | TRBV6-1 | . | CASSRAGGGNTIYF | TGTGCCAGCAGCCGAGCAGGCGGGGGAAACACCATATATTTT
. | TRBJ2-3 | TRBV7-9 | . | CASSPQDTQYF | TGTGCCAGCAGCCCCCAAGATACGCAGTATTTT
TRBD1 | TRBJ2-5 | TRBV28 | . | CASSLNRGQGGETQYF | TGTGCCAGCAGTTTAAACCGGGGACAGGGGGGCGAGACCCAGTACTTC
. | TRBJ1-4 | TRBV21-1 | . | CASSNSPCRLHFTNEKLFF | TGTGCCAGCAGCAATTCGCCCTGTAGACTCCACTTCACTAATGAAAAACTGTTTTTT
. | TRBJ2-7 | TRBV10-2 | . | CASSWAQGEQYF | TGCGCCAGCAGCTGGGCGCAGGGTGAGCAGTACTTC
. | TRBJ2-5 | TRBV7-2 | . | CASSSNSAQTQYF | TGTGCCAGCAGCTCCAACAGTGCGCAGACCCAGTACTTC
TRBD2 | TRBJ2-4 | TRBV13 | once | CASSPSVGTTPSANIQYF | TGTGCCAGCAGCCCTAGTGTCGGGACTACGCCTTCCGCAAACATTCAGTACTTC
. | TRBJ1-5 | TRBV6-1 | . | CASSESYQPQHF | TGTGCCAGCAGTGAATCGTATCAGCCCCAGCATTTT
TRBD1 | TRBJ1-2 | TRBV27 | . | CASSLQQGADGYTF | TGTGCCAGCAGTCTCCAACAGGGGGCTGATGGCTACACCTTC
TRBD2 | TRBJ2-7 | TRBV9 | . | CASSVGLAGQQYF | TGTGCCAGCAGCGTGGGACTAGCGGGACAGCAGTACTTC
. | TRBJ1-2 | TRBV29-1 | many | CSVEDLLSGYTF | TGCAGCGTTGAAGATCTGCTAAGTGGCTACACCTTC
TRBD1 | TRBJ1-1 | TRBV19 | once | CASSRTTGLENTEAFF | TGTGCCAGTAGTCGGACGACAGGGTTGGAGAACACTGAAGCTTTCTTT
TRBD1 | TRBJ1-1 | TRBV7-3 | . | CASSPDRFAEAFF | TGTGCCAGCAGCCCGGACAGGTTCGCTGAAGCTTTCTTT
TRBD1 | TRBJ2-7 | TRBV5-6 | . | CASSPGTATYEQYF | TGTGCCAGCAGCCCCGGGACAGCAACCTACGAGCAGTACTTC
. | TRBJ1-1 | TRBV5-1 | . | CASRKGNGNTEAFF | TGCGCCAGCCGGAAGGGGAATGGGAACACTGAAGCTTTCTTT
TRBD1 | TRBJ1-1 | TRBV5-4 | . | CASRPTGDTEAFF | TGTGCCAGCAGGCCGACAGGGGACACTGAAGCTTTCTTT
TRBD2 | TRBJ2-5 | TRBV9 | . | CASSGGLAVRETQYF | TGTGCCAGCAGCGGGGGACTAGCGGTCCGGGAGACCCAGTACTTC
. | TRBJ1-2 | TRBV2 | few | CASREIRGPYGYTF | TGTGCCAGCAGGGAAATACGGGGGCCGTATGGCTACACCTTC
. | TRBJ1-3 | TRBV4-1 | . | CASSSLASGNTIYF | TGCGCCAGCAGCAGCCTAGCGTCTGGAAACACCATATATTTT
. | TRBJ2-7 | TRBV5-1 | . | CASSFQGNYEQYF | TGCGCCAGCAGCTTCCAGGGGAACTACGAGCAGTACTTC
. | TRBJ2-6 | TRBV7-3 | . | CASSLNPASPIHSGANVLTF | TGTGCCAGCAGCTTAAATCCAGCGAGCCCTATACACTCTGGGGCCAACGTCCTGACTTTC
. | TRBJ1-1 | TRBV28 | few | CASTLRTEAFF | TGTGCCAGCACCCTACGGACTGAAGCTTTCTTT
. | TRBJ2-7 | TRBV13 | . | CASSLGSAGAYEQYF | TGTGCCAGCAGCTTAGGCTCTGCCGGGGCCTACGAGCAGTACTTC
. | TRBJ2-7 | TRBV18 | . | CASSPPASLSEQYF | TGTGCCAGCTCACCACCTGCGTCCCTGAGCGAGCAGTACTTC
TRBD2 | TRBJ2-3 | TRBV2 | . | CASSVTSGTDTQYF | TGTGCCAGCAGTGTTACTAGCGGGACAGATACGCAGTATTTT
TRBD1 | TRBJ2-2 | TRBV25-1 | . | CASSKSGGTGELFF | TGTGCCAGCAGTAAATCAGGGGGCACCGGGGAGCTGTTTTTT
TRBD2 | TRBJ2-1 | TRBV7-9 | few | CASSLGAGEAHEQFF | TGTGCCAGCAGCTTAGGGGCGGGAGAGGCCCATGAGCAGTTCTTC
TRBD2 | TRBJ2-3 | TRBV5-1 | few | CASSRRTSGRITDTQYF | TGCGCCAGCAGCCGGAGGACTAGCGGGAGGATCACAGATACGCAGTATTTT
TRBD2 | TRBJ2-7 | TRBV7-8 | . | CASSLKWRERYEQYF | TGTGCCAGCAGCTTAAAGTGGCGGGAGAGGTACGAGCAGTACTTC
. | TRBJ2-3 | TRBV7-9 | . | CASSIPTGPDTQYF | TGTGCCAGCAGCATCCCGACAGGACCTGATACGCAGTATTTT
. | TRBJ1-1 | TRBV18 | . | CASSPSSGNTEAFF | TGTGCCAGCTCACCCTCCAGTGGGAACACTGAAGCTTTCTTT
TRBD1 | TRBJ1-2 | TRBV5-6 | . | CASSRGGTGNYGYTF | TGTGCCAGCAGTCGTGGAGGGACAGGGAACTATGGCTACACCTTC
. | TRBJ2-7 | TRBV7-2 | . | CASSLGRGAYEQYF | TGTGCCAGCAGCTTAGGCAGGGGGGCCTACGAGCAGTACTTC
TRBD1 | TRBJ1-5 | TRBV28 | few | CASSLRGQGSKQPQHF | TGTGCCAGCAGTTTAAGGGGACAGGGGTCAAAGCAGCCCCAGCATTTT
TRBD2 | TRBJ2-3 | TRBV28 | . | CASSLSGSGYRSDTQYF | TGTGCCAGCAGTTTGAGCGGGAGCGGATATCGGTCAGATACGCAGTATTTT
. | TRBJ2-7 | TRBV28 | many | CASTDGISSYEQYF | TGTGCCAGCACCGACGGGATCTCCTCCTACGAGCAGTACTTC
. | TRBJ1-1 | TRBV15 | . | CATSKPSGNTEAFF | TGTGCCACCAGCAAGCCCTCCGGCAACACTGAAGCTTTCTTT
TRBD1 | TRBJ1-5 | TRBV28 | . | CASSLKGAGNQPQHF | TGTGCCAGCAGTTTGAAGGGGGCGGGCAATCAGCCCCAGCATTTT
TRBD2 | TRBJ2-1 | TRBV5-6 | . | CASNRGLAGSSEQFF | TGTGCCAGCAACCGGGGACTAGCGGGATCCAGTGAGCAGTTCTTC
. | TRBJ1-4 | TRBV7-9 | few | CASADRKLFF | TGTGCCAGCGCCGATCGAAAACTGTTTTTT
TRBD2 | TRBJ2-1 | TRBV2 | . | CASSDTTGGPGHEQFF | TGTGCCAGCAGTGATACAACGGGAGGGCCTGGGCATGAGCAGTTCTTC
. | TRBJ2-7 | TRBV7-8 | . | CASSLGTAAYEQYF | TGTGCCAGCAGCTTAGGGACGGCCGCCTATGAGCAGTACTTC
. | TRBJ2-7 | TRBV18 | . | CASSPHRDLYSYEQYF | TGTGCCAGCTCACCACACCGGGACTTATATTCCTACGAGCAGTACTTC
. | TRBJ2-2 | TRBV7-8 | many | CASSSLAGGNTGELFF | TGTGCCAGCAGTTCCCTAGCCGGGGGGAACACCGGGGAGCTGTTTTTT
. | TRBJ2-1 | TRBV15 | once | CATSREGREQFF | TGTGCCACCAGCAGAGAAGGACGGGAGCAGTTCTTC
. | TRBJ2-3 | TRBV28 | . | CASLLGGGGTDTQYF | TGTGCCAGCCTTCTAGGAGGGGGGGGGACAGATACGCAGTATTTT
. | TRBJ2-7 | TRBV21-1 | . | CASSTPPSGRVPPNYEQYF | TGTGCCAGCAGCACCCCCCCTAGCGGCAGAGTTCCTCCTAACTACGAGCAGTACTTC
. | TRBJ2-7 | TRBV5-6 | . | CASSTTRGSYEQYF | TGTGCCAGCAGCACAACGAGAGGGAGCTACGAGCAGTACTTC